What follows describes a single T cell receptor (beta chain). The CDR3 contains 17 residues. Trimming removed 2 bases at V and 0 bases at J, with 13 bases between. The germline CDR1 and CDR2 sequences are SGHVS and FQNEAQ. Primers used in a second PCR of about 6 to 11 cycles were a sample-barcoded 5' primer and a J-beta primer mix. TCRdb reprocessed the 5' RACE reads with MiXCR, giving one entry per CDR3 protein. Of fewer than 1,200,000 distinct CDR3 sequences listed, approximately 26% are singletons. The entry originates in a study of blood T cells in healthy people across ages. The same specimen was also included in a second study, on T cells of mothers and their children. This second study says: Within related and unrelated pairs, thymic selection shapes TCR recombination output in a similar way.

J is TRBJ2-2 and V is TRBV7-8; D is ambiguous. The sample consisted of blood. The origin of this receptor is a girl aged 2-9 years in good health. Here the CDR3 DNA reads TGTGCCAGCAGCTTATGGTTCCGGCAGCCGAACACCGGGGAGCTGTTTTTT. It translates to CASSLWFRQPNTGELFF.